This T cell receptor beta chain was sequenced during a study of T cells in Graves' hyperthyroidism and ophthalmopathy. Broader study findings: Ophthalmopathy cases were set apart from stable hyperthyroidism by a 13 V-J model. Most thyroid-expanded clonotypes above 0.001 were also found in blood. Ophthalmopathy, as predicted by the model, came a median roughly 6.3 months after the prediction.

Thyroid ultrasound, orbital computed tomography, clinical symptoms, and serum thyroxine and TRAb underpinned diagnoses. About this clonotype itself: Its antigen remains unidentified.

Using RNA transcripts as the source, TCR beta CDR3 regions were amplified. TCR CDR3 underwent first-round RT-PCR with the HTBI primer set. TCRdb reprocessed the multiplex PCR reads via MiXCR and lists one record per CDR3 protein. The sample shows roughly 510,000 distinct CDR3 sequences, approximately 48% of them seen only once. Germline-derived CDR1 and CDR2 are SEHNR and FQNEAQ (reference sequence). The V gene lost 1 base and the J gene lost 11 bases, with 15 bases spanning the gap. This CDR3 spans 14 amino acids. The sequence derives from an adult woman with Graves' disease, either hyperthyroidism or ophthalmopathy (not recorded which). The chain uses TRBV7-9 and TRBJ1-5, with a possible D match to TRBD1 (6 bases). Sequencing used peripheral blood or thyroid tissue (not recorded which). For the CDR3, the DNA is TGTGCCAGCAGCTTAGGGCCAGGGGTTGTGACCCAGCATTTT. Amino acids: CASSLGPGVVTQHF.